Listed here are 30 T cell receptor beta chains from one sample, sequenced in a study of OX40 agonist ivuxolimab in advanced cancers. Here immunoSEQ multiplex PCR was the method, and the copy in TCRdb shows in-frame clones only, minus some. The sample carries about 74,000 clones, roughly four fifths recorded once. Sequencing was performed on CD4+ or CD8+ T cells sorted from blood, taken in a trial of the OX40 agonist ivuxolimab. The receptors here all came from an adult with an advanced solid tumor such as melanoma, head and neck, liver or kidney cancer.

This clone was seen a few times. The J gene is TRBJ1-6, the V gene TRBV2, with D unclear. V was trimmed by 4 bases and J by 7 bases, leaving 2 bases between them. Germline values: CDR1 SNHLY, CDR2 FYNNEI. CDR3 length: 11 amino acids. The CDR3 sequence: CASSGNSPLHF. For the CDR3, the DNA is TGTGCCAGCAGTGGCAATTCACCCCTCCACTTT.

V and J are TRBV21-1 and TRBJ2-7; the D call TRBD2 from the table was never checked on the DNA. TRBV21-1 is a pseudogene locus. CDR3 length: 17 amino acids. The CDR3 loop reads CASSKALLRANSYEQYV. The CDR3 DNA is TGTGCCAGCAGCAAAGCGCTTTTGCGGGCCAACTCCTACGAGCAGTACGTC.

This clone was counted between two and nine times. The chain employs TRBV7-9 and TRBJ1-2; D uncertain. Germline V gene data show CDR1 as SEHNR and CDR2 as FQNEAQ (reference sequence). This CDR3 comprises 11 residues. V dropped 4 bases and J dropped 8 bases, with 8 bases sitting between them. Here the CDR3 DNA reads TGTGCCAGCAGCTCATTTTGGGGCTACACCTTC. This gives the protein CASSSFWGYTF.

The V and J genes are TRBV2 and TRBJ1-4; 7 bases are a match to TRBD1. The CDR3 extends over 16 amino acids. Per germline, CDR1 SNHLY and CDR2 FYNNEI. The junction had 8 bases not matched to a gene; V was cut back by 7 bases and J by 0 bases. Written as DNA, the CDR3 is TGTGCCAGCACCTCTACAGGGGTTGCAACTAATGAAAAACTGTTTTTT. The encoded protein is CASTSTGVATNEKLFF.

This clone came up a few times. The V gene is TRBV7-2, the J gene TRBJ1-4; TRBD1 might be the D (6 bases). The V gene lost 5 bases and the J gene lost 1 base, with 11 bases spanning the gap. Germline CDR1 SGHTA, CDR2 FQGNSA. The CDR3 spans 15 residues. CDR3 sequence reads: CASSRRQETNEKLFF. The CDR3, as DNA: TGTGCCAGCAGCCGCCGACAGGAAACTAATGAAAAACTGTTTTTT.

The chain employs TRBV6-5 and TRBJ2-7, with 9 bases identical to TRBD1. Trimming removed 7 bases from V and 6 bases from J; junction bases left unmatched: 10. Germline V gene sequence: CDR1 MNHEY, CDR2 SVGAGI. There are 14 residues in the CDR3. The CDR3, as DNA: TGTGCCAGCATACTCCCGGGACAGGGAAGCGAGCAGTACGTC. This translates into CASILPGQGSEQYV.

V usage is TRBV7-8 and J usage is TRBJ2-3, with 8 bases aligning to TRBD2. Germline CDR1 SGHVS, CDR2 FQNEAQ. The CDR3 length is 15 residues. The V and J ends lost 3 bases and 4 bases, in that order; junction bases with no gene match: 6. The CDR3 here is CASSLSSGSADTQYF. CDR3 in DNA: TGTGCCAGCAGCTTGTCCAGCGGGAGCGCAGATACGCAGTATTTT.

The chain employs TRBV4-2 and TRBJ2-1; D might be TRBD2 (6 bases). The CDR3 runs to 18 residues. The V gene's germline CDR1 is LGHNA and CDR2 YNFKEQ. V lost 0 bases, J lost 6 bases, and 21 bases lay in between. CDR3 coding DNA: TGTGCCAGCAGCCAAGAAGGGTTGGGTCGCGGGATCGGCAATGAGCAGTTCTTC. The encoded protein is CASSQEGLGRGIGNEQFF.

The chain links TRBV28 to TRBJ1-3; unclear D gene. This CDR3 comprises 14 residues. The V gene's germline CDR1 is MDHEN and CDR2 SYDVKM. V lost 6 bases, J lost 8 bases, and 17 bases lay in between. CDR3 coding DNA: TGTGCCAGCAGGCGGGGAGGGCAGTTCGACACCATATATTTT. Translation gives CASRRGGQFDTIYF.

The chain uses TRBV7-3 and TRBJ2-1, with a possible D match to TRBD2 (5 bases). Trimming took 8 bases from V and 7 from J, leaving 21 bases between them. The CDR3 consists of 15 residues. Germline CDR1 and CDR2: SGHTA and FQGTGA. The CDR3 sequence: CASGWVGGGLNEQFF. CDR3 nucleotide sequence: TGTGCCAGCGGTTGGGTTGGAGGAGGTTTAAATGAGCAGTTCTTC.

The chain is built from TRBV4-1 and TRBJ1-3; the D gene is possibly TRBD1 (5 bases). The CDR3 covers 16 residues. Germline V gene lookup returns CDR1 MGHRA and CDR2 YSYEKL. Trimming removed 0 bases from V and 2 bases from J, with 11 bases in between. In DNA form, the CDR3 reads TGCGCCAGCAGCCAAGATCCAGGGATCCCTGGAAACACCATATATTTT. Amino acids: CASSQDPGIPGNTIYF.

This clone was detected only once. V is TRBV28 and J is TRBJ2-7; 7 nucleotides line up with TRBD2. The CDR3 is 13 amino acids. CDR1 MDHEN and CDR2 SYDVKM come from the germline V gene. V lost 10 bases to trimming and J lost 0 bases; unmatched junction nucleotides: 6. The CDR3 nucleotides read TGTGCCATCGGAGCGGGACTCTCCTACGAGCAGTACTTC. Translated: CAIGAGLSYEQYF.

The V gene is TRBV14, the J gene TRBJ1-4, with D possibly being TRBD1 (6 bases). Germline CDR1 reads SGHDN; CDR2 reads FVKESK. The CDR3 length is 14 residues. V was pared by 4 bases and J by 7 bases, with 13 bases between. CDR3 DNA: TGTGCCAGCAGCCCCGACAGGTATGGTGAAAAACTGTTTTTT. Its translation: CASSPDRYGEKLFF.

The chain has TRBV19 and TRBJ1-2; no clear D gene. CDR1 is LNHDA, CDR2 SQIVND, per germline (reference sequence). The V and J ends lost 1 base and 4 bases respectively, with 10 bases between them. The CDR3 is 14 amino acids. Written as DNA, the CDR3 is TGTGCCAGTAGTATAGTCGCGGGCGGCTATGGCTACACCTTC. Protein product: CASSIVAGGYGYTF. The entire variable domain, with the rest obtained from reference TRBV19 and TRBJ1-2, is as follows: DGGITQSPKYLFRKEGQNVTLSCEQNLNHDAMYWYRQDPGQGLRLIYYSQIVNDFQKGDIAEGYSVSREKKESFPLTVTSAQKNPTAFYLCASSIVAGGYGYTFGSGTRLTVV.

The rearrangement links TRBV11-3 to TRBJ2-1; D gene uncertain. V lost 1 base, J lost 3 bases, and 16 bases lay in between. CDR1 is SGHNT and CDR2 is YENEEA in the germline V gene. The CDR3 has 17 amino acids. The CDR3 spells CASSLGYRDEDYNEQFF. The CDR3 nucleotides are TGTGCCAGCAGCTTAGGTTATAGAGACGAAGACTACAATGAGCAGTTCTTC.

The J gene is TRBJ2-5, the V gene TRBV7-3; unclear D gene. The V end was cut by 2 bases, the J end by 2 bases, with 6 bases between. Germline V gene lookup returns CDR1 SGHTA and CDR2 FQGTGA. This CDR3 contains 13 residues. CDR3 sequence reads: CASSLGAQETQYF. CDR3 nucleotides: TGTGCCAGCAGCTTAGGAGCGCAAGAGACCCAGTACTTC.

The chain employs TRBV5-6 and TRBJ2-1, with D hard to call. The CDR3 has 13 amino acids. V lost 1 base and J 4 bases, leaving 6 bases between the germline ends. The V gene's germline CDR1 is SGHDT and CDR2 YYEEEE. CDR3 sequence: CASSLNRYNEQFF. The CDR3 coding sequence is TGTGCCAGCAGCTTGAACAGATACAATGAGCAGTTCTTC.

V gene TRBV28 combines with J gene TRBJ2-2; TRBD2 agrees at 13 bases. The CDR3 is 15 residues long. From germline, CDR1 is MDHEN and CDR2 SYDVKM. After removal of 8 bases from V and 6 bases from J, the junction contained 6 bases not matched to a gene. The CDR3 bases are TGTGCCAGCCGGACTAGCGGGAGTGTTCCCGGGGAGCTGTTTTTT. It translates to CASRTSGSVPGELFF.

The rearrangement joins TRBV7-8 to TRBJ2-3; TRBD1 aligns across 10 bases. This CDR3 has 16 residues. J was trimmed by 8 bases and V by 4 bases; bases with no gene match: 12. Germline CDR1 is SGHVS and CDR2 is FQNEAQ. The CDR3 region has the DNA TGTGCCAGCAGCTCGACAGGGGGCCCTGGTTCGGGTACGCAGTATTTT. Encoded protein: CASSSTGGPGSGTQYF. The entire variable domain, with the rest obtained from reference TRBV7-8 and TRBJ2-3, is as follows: GAGVSQSPRYKVAKRGQDVALRCDPISGHVSLFWYQQALGQGPEFLTYFQNEAQLDKSGLPSDRFFAERPEGSVSTLKIQRTQQEDSAVYLCASSSTGGPGSGTQYFGPGTRLTVL.

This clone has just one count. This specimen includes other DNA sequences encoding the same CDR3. CDR3 bases: TGTGCCACCAGCAGAGATCGCTACAATGAGCAGTTCTTC. This translates into CATSRDRYNEQFF. The chain has TRBV15 and TRBJ2-1, with unresolved D. Germline CDR1 reads LNHNV; CDR2 reads YYDKDF (reference sequence). The CDR3 is made up of 13 amino acids. The V gene lost 0 bases and the J gene lost 3 bases, with 3 bases spanning the gap.

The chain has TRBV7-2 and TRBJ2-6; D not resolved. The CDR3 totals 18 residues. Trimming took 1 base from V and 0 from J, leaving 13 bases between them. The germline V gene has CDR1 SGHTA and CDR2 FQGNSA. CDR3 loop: CASSLEGGGNSGANVLTF. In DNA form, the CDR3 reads TGTGCCAGCAGCTTAGAGGGTGGCGGTAACTCTGGGGCCAACGTCCTGACTTTC. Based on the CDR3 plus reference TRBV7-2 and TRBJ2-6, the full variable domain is GAGVSQSPSNKVTEKGKDVELRCDPISGHTALYWYRQSLGQGLEFLIYFQGNSAPDKSGLPSDRFSAERTGGSVSTLTIQRTQQEDSAVYLCASSLEGGGNSGANVLTFGAGSRLTVL.

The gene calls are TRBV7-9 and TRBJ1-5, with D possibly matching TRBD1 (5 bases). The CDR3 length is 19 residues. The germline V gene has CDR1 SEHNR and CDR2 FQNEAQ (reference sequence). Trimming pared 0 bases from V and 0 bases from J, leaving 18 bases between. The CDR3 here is CASSLAFGTVVDSNQPQHF. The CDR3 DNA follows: TGTGCCAGCAGCTTAGCGTTCGGGACGGTGGTCGATAGCAATCAGCCCCAGCATTTT.

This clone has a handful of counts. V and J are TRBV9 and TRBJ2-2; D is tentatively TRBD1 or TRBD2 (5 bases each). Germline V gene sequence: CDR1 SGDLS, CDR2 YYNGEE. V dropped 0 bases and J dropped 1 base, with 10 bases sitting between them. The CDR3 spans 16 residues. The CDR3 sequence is CASSVEGTENTGELFF. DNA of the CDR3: TGTGCCAGCAGCGTAGAAGGGACCGAGAACACCGGGGAGCTGTTTTTT. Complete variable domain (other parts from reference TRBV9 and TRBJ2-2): DSGVTQTPKHLITATGQRVTLRCSPRSGDLSVYWYQQSLDQGLQFLIQYYNGEERAKGNILERFSAQQFPDLHSELNLSSLELGDSALYFCASSVEGTENTGELFFGEGSRLTVL.

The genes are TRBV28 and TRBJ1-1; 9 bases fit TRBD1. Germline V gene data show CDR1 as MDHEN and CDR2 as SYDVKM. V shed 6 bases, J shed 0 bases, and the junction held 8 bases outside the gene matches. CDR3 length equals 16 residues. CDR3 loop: CASRVVQGAMNTEAFF. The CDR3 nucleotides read TGTGCCAGCAGGGTTGTACAGGGGGCAATGAACACTGAAGCTTTCTTT.

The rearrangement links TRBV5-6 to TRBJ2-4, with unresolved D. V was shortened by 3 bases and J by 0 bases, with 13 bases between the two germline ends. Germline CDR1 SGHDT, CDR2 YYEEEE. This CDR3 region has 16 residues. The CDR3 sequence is CASSSGPGKAKNIQYF. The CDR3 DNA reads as TGTGCCAGCAGCTCCGGGCCAGGAAAAGCCAAAAACATTCAGTACTTC.

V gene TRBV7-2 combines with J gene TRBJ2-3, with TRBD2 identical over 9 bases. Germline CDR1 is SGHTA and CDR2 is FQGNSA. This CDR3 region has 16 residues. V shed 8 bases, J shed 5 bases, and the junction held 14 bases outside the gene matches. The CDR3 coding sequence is TGTGCCAGCGGGTCTAGCGGGGCAGTAGGGGGAGATACGCAGTATTTT. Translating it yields CASGSSGAVGGDTQYF.

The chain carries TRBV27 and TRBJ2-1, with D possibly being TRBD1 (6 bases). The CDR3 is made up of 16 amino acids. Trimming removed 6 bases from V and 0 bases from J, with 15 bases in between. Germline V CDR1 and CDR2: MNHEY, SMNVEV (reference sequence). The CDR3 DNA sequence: TGTGCCAGCAGACCAAATGGACAGAGCTCCTACAATGAGCAGTTCTTC. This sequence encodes CASRPNGQSSYNEQFF.

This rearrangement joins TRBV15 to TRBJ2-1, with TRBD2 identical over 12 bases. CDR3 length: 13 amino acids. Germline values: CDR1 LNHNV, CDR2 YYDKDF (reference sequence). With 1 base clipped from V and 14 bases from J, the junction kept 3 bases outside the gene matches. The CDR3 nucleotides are TGTGCCACCAGCAGAGCGACTAGCGGGGGAAAGTTCTTC. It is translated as CATSRATSGGKFF.

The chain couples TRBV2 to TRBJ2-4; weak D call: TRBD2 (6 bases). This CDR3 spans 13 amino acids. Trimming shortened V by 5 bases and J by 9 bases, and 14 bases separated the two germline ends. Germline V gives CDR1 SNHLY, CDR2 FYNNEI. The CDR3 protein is CASSPLGLLIQYF. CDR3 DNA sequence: TGTGCCAGCAGTCCCTTGGGACTCCTCATTCAGTACTTC.

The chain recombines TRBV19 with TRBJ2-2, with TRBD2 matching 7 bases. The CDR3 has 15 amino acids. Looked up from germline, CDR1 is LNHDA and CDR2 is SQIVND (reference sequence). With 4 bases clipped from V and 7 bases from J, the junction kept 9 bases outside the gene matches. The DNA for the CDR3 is TGTGCCAGTAGTAGCTTTAGCGGGTTGGTCGGGGAGCTGTTTTTT. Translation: CASSSFSGLVGELFF.